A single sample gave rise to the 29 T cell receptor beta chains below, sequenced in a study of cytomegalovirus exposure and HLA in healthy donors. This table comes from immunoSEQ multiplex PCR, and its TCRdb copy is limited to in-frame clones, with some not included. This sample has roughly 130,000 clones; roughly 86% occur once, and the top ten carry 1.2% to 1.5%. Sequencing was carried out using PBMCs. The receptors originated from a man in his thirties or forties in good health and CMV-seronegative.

DNA for the CDR3: TGTGCCAGCAGCTATAGCGGTCCAGATACGCAGTATTTT. This translates into CASSYSGPDTQYF. The V gene is TRBV7-7, the J gene TRBJ2-3; D may be TRBD2 (6 bases). CDR1 and CDR2 (germline): SSHAT, FNYEAQ (reference sequence). The V gene lost 4 bases and the J gene lost 4 bases, with 9 bases spanning the gap. CDR3 length: 13 amino acids.

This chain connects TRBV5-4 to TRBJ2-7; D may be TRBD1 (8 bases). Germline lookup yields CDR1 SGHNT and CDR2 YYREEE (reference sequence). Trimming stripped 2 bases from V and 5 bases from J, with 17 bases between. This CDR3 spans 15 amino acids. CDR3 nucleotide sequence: TGTGCCAGCAGCTTCCCTTCACAGGGGGGGAACGAGCAGTACTTC. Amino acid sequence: CASSFPSQGGNEQYF.

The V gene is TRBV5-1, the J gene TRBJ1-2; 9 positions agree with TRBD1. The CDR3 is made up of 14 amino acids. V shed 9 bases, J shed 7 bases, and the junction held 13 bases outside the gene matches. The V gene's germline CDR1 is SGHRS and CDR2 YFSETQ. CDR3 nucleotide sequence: TGCGCCACCACTCGAACAGGGGGCGTCTTTGGCTACACCTTC. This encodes CATTRTGGVFGYTF.

CDR3 residues: CATSLQGSNTGELFF. The CDR3 nucleotides are TGTGCCACCTCGCTCCAGGGGTCCAACACCGGGGAGCTGTTTTTT. The rearrangement uses TRBV2 and TRBJ2-2; D is perhaps TRBD1 (6 bases). The CDR3 sequence is 15 residues long. V was pared by 10 bases and J by 2 bases, with 17 bases between. The V gene's germline CDR1 is SNHLY and CDR2 FYNNEI.

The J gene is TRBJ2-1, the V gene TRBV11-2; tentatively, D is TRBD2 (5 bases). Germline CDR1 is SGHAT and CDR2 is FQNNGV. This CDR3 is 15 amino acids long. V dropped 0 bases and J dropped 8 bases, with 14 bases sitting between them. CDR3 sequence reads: CASSLDRGGWYEQFF. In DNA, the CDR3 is TGTGCCAGCAGCTTAGATCGGGGTGGCTGGTATGAGCAGTTCTTC.

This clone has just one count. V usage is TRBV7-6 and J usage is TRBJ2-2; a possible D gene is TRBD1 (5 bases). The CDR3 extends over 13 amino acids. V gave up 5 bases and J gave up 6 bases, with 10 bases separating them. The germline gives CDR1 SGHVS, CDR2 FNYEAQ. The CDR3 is CASSQIRAGELFF. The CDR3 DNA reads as TGTGCCAGCAGCCAGATCAGGGCCGGGGAGCTGTTTTTT.

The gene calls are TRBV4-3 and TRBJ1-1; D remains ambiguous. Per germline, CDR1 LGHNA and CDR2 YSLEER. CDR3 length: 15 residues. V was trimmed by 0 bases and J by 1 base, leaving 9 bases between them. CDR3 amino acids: CASSQDEDWNTEAFF. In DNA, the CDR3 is TGCGCCAGCAGCCAAGACGAGGACTGGAACACTGAAGCTTTCTTT.

The CDR3 is CASSLVGVIDEQYF. The DNA for the CDR3 is TGTGCCAGCAGTTTAGTGGGAGTGATCGACGAGCAGTACTTC. This rearrangement joins TRBV27 to TRBJ2-7; D might be TRBD2 (5 bases). Trimming removed 2 bases from V and 5 bases from J, with 13 bases in between. Germline CDR1 is MNHEY and CDR2 is SMNVEV (reference sequence). The CDR3 has 14 residues.

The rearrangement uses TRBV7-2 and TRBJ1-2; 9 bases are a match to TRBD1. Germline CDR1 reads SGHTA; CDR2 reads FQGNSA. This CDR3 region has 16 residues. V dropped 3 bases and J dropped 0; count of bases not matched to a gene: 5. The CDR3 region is CASSLRDRVSNYGYTF. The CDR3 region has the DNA TGTGCCAGCAGCTTGCGGGACAGGGTTTCTAACTATGGCTACACCTTC.

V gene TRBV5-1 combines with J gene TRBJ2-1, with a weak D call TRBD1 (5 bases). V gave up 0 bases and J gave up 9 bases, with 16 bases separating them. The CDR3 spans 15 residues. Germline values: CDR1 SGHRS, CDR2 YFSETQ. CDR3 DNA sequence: TGCGCCAGCAGCTTGGTTGGGGCTAGTATAGGTGAGCAGTTCTTC. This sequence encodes CASSLVGASIGEQFF.

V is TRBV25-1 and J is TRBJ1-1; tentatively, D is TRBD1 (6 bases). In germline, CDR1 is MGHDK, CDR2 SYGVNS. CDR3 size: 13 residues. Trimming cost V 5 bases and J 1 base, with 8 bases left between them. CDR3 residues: CASSQGTNTEAFF. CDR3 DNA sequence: TGTGCCAGCAGTCAGGGGACGAACACTGAAGCTTTCTTT.

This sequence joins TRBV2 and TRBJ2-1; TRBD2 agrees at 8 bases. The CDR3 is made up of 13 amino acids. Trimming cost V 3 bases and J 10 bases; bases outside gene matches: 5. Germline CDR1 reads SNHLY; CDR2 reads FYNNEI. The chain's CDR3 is CASSETSVREQFF. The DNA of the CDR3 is TGTGCCAGCAGTGAGACTAGCGTTCGCGAGCAGTTCTTC.

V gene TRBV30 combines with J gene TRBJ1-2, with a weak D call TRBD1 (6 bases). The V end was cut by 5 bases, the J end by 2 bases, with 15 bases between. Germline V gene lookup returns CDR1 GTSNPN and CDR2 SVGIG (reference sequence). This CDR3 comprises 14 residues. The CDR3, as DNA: TGTGCCTGGTACGGACAGCTCCCCAACTATGGCTACACCTTC. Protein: CAWYGQLPNYGYTF.

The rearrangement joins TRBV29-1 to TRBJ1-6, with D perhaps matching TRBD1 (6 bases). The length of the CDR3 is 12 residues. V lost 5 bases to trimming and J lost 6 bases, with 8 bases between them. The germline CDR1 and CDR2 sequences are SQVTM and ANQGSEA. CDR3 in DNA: TGCAGCGTTAGGGACACTAATTCACCCCTCCACTTT. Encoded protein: CSVRDTNSPLHF.

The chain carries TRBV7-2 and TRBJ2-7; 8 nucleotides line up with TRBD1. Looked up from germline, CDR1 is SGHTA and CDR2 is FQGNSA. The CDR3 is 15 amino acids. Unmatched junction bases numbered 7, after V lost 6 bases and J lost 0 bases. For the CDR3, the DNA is TGTGCCAGCAGTAACCGGGACAGGAGCTCCTACGAGCAGTACTTC. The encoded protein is CASSNRDRSSYEQYF. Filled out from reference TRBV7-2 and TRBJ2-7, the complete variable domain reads GAGVSQSPSNKVTEKGKDVELRCDPISGHTALYWYRQSLGQGLEFLIYFQGNSAPDKSGLPSDRFSAERTGGSVSTLTIQRTQQEDSAVYLCASSNRDRSSYEQYFGPGTRLTVT.

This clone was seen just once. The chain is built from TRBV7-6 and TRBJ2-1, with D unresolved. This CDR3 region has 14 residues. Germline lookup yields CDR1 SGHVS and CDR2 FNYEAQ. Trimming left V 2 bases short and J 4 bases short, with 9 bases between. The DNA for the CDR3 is TGTGCCAGCAGCTTATTTGCGCCTTACAATGAGCAGTTCTTC. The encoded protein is CASSLFAPYNEQFF.

In nucleotides, the CDR3 is TGTGCCTGCCAAAGGTGGGAGAATGAAGCTTTCTTT. Its protein product is CACQRWENEAFF. The chain recombines TRBV30 with TRBJ1-1; D is uncertain. CDR1 is GTSNPN, CDR2 SVGIG, per germline (reference sequence). V was trimmed by 6 bases and J by 7 bases, leaving 15 bases between them. This CDR3 contains 12 residues.

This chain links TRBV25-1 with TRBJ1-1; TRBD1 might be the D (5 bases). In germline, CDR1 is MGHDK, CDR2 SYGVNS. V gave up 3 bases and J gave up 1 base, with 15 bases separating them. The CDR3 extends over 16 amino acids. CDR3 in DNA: TGTGCCAGCAGTGATTCCTGGGGGGTGTCGAACACTGAAGCTTTCTTT. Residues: CASSDSWGVSNTEAFF.

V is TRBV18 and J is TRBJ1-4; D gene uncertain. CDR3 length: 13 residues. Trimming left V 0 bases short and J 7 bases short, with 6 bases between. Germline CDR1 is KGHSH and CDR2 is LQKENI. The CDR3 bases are TGTGCCAGCTCACCACCGGAGTCTGAAAAACTGTTTTTT. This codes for CASSPPESEKLFF.

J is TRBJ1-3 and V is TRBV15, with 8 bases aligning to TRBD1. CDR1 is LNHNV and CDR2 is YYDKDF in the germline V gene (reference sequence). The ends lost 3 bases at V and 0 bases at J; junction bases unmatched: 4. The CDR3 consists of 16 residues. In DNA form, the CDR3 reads TGTGCCACCAGCAGGGATGGACAGGGCTCTGGAAACACCATATATTTT. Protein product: CATSRDGQGSGNTIYF.

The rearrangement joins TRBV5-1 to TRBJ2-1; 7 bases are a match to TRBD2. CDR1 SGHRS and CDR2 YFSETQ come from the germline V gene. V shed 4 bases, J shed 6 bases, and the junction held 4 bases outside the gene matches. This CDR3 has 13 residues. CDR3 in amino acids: CASSGGRANEQFF. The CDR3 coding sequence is TGCGCCAGCAGCGGCGGGAGAGCCAATGAGCAGTTCTTC.

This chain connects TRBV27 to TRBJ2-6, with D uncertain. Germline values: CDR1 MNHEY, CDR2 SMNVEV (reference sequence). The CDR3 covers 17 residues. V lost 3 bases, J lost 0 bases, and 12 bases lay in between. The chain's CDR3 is CASSFRSRSSGANVLTF. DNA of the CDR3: TGTGCCAGCAGTTTTAGGAGCCGCTCCTCTGGGGCCAACGTCCTGACTTTC.

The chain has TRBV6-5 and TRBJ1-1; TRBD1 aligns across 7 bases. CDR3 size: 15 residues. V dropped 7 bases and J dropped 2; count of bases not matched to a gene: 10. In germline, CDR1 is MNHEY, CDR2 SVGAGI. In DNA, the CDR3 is TGTGCCAGCACCCCCAGGGGGGAAGGCAACACTGAAGCTTTCTTT. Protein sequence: CASTPRGEGNTEAFF.

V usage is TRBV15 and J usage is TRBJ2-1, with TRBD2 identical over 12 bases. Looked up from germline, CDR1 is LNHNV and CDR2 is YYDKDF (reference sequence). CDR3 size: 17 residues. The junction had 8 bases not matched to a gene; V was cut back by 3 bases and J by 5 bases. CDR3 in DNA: TGTGCCACCAGCAGTACCCGACTAGCGGGAGCGAACAATGAGCAGTTCTTC. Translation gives CATSSTRLAGANNEQFF.

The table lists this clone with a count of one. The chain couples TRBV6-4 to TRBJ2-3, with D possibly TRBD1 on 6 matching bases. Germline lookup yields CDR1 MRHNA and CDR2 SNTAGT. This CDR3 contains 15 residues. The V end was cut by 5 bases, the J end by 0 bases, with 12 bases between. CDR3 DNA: TGTGCCAGCAGTAAGACGACAGGTAGCACAGATACGCAGTATTTT. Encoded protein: CASSKTTGSTDTQYF.

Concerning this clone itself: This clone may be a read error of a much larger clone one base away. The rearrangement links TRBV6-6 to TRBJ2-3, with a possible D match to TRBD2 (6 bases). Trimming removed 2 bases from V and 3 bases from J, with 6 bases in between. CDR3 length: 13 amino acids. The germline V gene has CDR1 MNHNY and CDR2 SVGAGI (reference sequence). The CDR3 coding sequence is TGTGCCAGCAGTTACCGGGAGACAGATACGCAGTATTTT. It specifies CASSYRETDTQYF.

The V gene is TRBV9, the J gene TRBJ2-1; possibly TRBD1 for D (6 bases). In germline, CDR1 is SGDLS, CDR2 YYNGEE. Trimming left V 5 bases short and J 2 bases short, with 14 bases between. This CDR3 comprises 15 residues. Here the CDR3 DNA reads TGTGCCAGCAGTATCACAGGGAGCACCTACAATGAGCAGTTCTTC. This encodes CASSITGSTYNEQFF.

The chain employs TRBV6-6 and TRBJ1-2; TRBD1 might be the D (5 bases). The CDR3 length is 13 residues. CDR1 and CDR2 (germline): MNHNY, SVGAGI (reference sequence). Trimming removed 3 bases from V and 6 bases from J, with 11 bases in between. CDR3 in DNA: TGTGCCAGCAGTTATCGGTCGGGGGATGGCTACACCTTC. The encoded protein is CASSYRSGDGYTF.

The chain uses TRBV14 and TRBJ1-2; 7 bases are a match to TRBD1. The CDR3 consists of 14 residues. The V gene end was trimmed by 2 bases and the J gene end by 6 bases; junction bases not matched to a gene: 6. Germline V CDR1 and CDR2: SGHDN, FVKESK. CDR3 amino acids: CASSQYDREDGYTF. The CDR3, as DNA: TGTGCCAGCAGCCAATACGACAGGGAGGATGGCTACACCTTC.